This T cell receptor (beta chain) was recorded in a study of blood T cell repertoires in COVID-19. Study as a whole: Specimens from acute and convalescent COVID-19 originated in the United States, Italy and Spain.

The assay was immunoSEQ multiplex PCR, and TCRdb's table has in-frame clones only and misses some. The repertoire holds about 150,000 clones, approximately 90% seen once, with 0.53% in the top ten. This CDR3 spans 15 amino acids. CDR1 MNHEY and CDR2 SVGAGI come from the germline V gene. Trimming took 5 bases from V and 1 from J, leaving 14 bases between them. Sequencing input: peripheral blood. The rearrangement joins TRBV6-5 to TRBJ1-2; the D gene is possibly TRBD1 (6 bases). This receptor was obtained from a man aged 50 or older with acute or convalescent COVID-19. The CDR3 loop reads CASSPGQRNNYGYTF. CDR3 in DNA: TGTGCCAGCAGTCCCGGACAGAGAAATAACTATGGCTACACCTTC.